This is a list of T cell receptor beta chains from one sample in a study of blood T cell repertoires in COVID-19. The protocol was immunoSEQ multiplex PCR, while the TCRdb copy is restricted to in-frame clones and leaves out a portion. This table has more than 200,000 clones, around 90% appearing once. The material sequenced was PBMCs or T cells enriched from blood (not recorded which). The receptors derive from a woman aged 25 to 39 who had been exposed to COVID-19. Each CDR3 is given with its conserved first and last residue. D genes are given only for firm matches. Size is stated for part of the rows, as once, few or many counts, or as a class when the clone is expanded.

CDR3nt: TGTGCCAGCAGCTTAGGGAGAGGGAGGTACGAGCAGTACTTC
CDR3aa: CASSLGRGRYEQYF
abundance: NA
d_gene: NA
v_gene: TRBV7-9
j_gene: TRBJ2-7

CDR3nt: TGTGCCAGCAGCCAAACAGGGAACGCTGAAGCTTTCTTT
CDR3aa: CASSQTGNAEAFF
abundance: NA
d_gene: NA
v_gene: TRBV6-5
j_gene: TRBJ1-1

CDR3nt: TGCGCCAGCAGCTTGGACAGGCGATATGGCTACACCTTC
CDR3aa: CASSLDRRYGYTF
abundance: NA
d_gene: TRBD1
v_gene: TRBV10-2
j_gene: TRBJ1-2

CDR3nt: TGTGCCAGCAGCTTAATACCCCGGGACAGGGGGAATGAGCAGTTCTTC
CDR3aa: CASSLIPRDRGNEQFF
abundance: NA
d_gene: TRBD1
v_gene: TRBV7-3
j_gene: TRBJ2-1

CDR3nt: TGTGCCAGCAGACAGGGGGCGGTGGAGACCCAGTACTTC
CDR3aa: CASRQGAVETQYF
abundance: NA
d_gene: TRBD1
v_gene: TRBV2
j_gene: TRBJ2-5

CDR3nt: TGTGCCCAAGACTTTTTGACTAGCGGGAGTGGGACCCAGTACTTC
CDR3aa: CAQDFLTSGSGTQYF
abundance: once
d_gene: TRBD2
v_gene: TRBV30
j_gene: TRBJ2-5

CDR3nt: TGTGCCAGCAGTCACAGGAGTTACAAACTGTTTTTT
CDR3aa: CASSHRSYKLFF
abundance: NA
d_gene: NA
v_gene: TRBV6-2/TRBV6-3
j_gene: TRBJ1-4

CDR3nt: TGTGCCAGCAGCTTATCAGGGGGGATTAAGGGAGAGACCCAGTACTTC
CDR3aa: CASSLSGGIKGETQYF
abundance: few
d_gene: NA
v_gene: TRBV7-3
j_gene: TRBJ2-5

CDR3nt: TGTGCCAGCAGCCAAGATGATAGCGGGAGACCCAACGAGCAGTACTTC
CDR3aa: CASSQDDSGRPNEQYF
abundance: NA
d_gene: TRBD2
v_gene: TRBV4-2
j_gene: TRBJ2-7

CDR3nt: TGTGCCAGCAGGGGACTAGCGGCGAATGAGCAGTTCTTC
CDR3aa: CASRGLAANEQFF
abundance: NA
d_gene: TRBD2
v_gene: TRBV6-5
j_gene: TRBJ2-1

CDR3nt: TGCGCCAGCAGTGAGTCTGCGGGGCGCACAGATACGCAGTATTTT
CDR3aa: CASSESAGRTDTQYF
abundance: NA
d_gene: NA
v_gene: TRBV10-2
j_gene: TRBJ2-3

CDR3nt: TGTGCCAGCAGCGCCGAGGGGGCCTCCTACGAGCAGTACTTC
CDR3aa: CASSAEGASYEQYF
abundance: NA
d_gene: TRBD1
v_gene: TRBV11-2
j_gene: TRBJ2-7

CDR3nt: TGTGCCAGCAGTGAAAGGGGGGATACGCAGTATTTT
CDR3aa: CASSERGDTQYF
abundance: once
d_gene: NA
v_gene: TRBV2
j_gene: TRBJ2-3

CDR3nt: TGTGCCAGCAGCTTGGCCCAGGGGAATAGCAATCAGCCCCAGCATTTT
CDR3aa: CASSLAQGNSNQPQHF
abundance: NA
d_gene: NA
v_gene: TRBV5-5
j_gene: TRBJ1-5

CDR3nt: TGTGCCAGCACCGACAGTGTAGGACAAGAGACCCAGTACTTC
CDR3aa: CASTDSVGQETQYF
abundance: NA
d_gene: NA
v_gene: TRBV25-1
j_gene: TRBJ2-5

CDR3nt: TGTGCCAGCAGGGAAGGACAGGCTAATTTCTACGAGCAGTACTTC
CDR3aa: CASREGQANFYEQYF
abundance: NA
d_gene: TRBD1
v_gene: TRBV2
j_gene: TRBJ2-7

CDR3nt: TGTGCCAGTAGTATACCCAGGGGGCATACCGGGGAGCTGTTTTTT
CDR3aa: CASSIPRGHTGELFF
abundance: NA
d_gene: TRBD1
v_gene: TRBV19
j_gene: TRBJ2-2

CDR3nt: TGTGCCAGCAGTTTATCGCTCACTAGCTCTTATGAGCAGTTCTTC
CDR3aa: CASSLSLTSSYEQFF
abundance: NA
d_gene: NA
v_gene: TRBV27
j_gene: TRBJ2-1

CDR3nt: TGTGCCAGCAGCCAGATTCTAGCGGGGGGCCGCCAAGAGACCCAGTACTTC
CDR3aa: CASSQILAGGRQETQYF
abundance: NA
d_gene: TRBD2
v_gene: TRBV3-1/TRBV3-2
j_gene: TRBJ2-5

CDR3nt: TGTGCCAAAAAGGGGAGCAGGGGTGGGTCACCCCTCCACTTT
CDR3aa: CAKKGSRGGSPLHF
abundance: NA
d_gene: NA
v_gene: TRBV2
j_gene: TRBJ1-6